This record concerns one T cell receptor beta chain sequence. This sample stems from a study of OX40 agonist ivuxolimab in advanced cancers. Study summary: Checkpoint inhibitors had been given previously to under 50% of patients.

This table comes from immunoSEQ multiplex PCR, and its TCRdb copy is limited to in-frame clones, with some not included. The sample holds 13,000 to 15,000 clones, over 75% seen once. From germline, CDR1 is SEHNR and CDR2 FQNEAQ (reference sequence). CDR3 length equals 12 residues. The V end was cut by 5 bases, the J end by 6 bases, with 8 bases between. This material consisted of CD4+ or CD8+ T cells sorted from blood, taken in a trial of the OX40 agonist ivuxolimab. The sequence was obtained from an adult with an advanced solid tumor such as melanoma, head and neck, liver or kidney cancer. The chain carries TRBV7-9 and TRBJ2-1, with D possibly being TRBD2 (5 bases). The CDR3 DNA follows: TGTGCCAGCAGCCGGGAAGGCAATGAGCAGTTCTTC. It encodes CASSREGNEQFF.